Below, 14 T cell receptor beta chains from the same sample are listed, as sequenced in a study of T cell responses to AZD1222 COVID-19 vaccine. This table comes from immunoSEQ multiplex PCR, and its TCRdb copy is limited to in-frame clones, with some not included. This sample yields about 140,000 clones, of which roughly 93% are seen a single time; less than 15% belongs to the top ten. The starting material was peripheral blood, obtained after recovery from COVID-19. All receptors derive from an adult who had recovered from COVID-19.

The gene calls are TRBV5-1 and TRBJ1-1; D call uncertain. This CDR3 is built from 17 residues. The V end lost 0 bases, the J end lost 1 base, and 16 bases lay between the germline ends. Germline values: CDR1 SGHRS, CDR2 YFSETQ. The CDR3 loop reads CASSLANRPKENTEAFF. The CDR3 DNA reads TGCGCCAGCAGCTTGGCCAATAGACCTAAGGAGAACACTGAAGCTTTCTTT.

V and J are TRBV10-3 and TRBJ2-3; either TRBD1 or TRBD2 may supply D (6 bases each). V lost 6 bases and J 0 bases, leaving 10 bases between the germline ends. Germline-derived CDR1 and CDR2 are ENHRY and SYGVKD. This CDR3 comprises 14 residues. The CDR3 sequence: CAIRGGISTDTQYF. In DNA form, the CDR3 reads TGTGCCATCAGGGGGGGCATTAGCACAGATACGCAGTATTTT.

This clone was detected once. The chain uses TRBV27 and TRBJ2-7; maybe TRBD2 (5 bases). The CDR3 is 13 residues long. Trimming removed 3 bases from V and 0 bases from J, with 6 bases in between. Germline values: CDR1 MNHEY, CDR2 SMNVEV (reference sequence). The CDR3 sequence: CASSLRASYEQYF. As DNA, the CDR3 is TGTGCCAGCAGTTTGAGGGCCTCCTACGAGCAGTACTTC.

V is TRBV5-1 and J is TRBJ2-7, with 9 positions matching TRBD2. With 1 base clipped from V and 3 bases from J, the junction kept 5 bases outside the gene matches. Germline CDR1 SGHRS, CDR2 YFSETQ. This CDR3 is 15 amino acids long. The DNA of the CDR3 is TGCGCCAGCAGCTTGTCTAGGACTAGCGTCTACGAGCAGTACTTC. It translates to CASSLSRTSVYEQYF. The full variable domain, its missing parts supplied by reference TRBV5-1 and TRBJ2-7, is KAGVTQTPRYLIKTRGQQVTLSCSPISGHRSVSWYQQTPGQGLQFLFEYFSETQRNKGNFPGRFSGRQFSNSRSEMNVSTLELGDSALYLCASSLSRTSVYEQYFGPGTRLTVT.

The V and J genes are TRBV11-2 and TRBJ1-4; the D gene is possibly TRBD1 (6 bases). The CDR3 runs to 15 residues. Trimming cost V 3 bases and J 7 bases, with 15 bases left between them. The germline V gene encodes CDR1 SGHAT and CDR2 FQNNGV. The DNA of the CDR3 is TGTGCCAGCAGCTTTAGGGGGGAAGGTCGTGAAAAACTGTTTTTT. It specifies CASSFRGEGREKLFF. The whole variable domain, filled in from reference TRBV11-2 and TRBJ1-4, reads EAGVAQSPRYKIIEKRQSVAFWCNPISGHATLYWYQQILGQGPKLLIQFQNNGVVDDSQLPKDRFSAERLKGVDSTLKIQPAKLEDSAVYLCASSFRGEGREKLFFGSGTQLSVL.

The chain is built from TRBV2 and TRBJ1-5, with D unclear. Trimming shortened V by 6 bases and J by 7 bases, and 13 bases separated the two germline ends. Germline assignment: CDR1 SNHLY and CDR2 FYNNEI. This CDR3 is built from 13 residues. CDR3 region: CASSMTSFQPQHF. CDR3 nucleotide sequence: TGTGCCAGCAGCATGACAAGTTTCCAGCCCCAGCATTTT.

The chain recombines TRBV5-1 with TRBJ1-2, with no clear D. Trimming took off 4 bases at V and 4 bases at J, with 14 bases between the two ends. Germline values: CDR1 SGHRS, CDR2 YFSETQ. The CDR3 spans 14 residues. The CDR3 sequence is CASSATREVYGYTF. The CDR3 DNA reads TGCGCCAGCAGCGCGACGCGAGAAGTCTATGGCTACACCTTC.

This clone is a singleton in its sample. The J gene is TRBJ2-7, the V gene TRBV4-1; 7 nucleotides align to TRBD2. This CDR3 spans 14 amino acids. Germline V gives CDR1 MGHRA, CDR2 YSYEKL. V lost 5 bases, J lost 3 bases, and 7 bases stayed unmatched. CDR3 DNA sequence: TGCGCCAGCAGCAGCGGGACGGCGGGCTACGAGCAGTACTTC. This codes for CASSSGTAGYEQYF.

This clone was recorded only once. The chain has TRBV7-9 and TRBJ1-3, with D hard to call. V dropped 1 base and J dropped 0 bases, with 4 bases sitting between them. Per germline, CDR1 SEHNR and CDR2 FQNEAQ (reference sequence). The CDR3 is 14 amino acids. The CDR3 spells CASSLGGSGNTIYF. Written as DNA, the CDR3 is TGTGCCAGCAGCTTAGGGGGCTCTGGAAACACCATATATTTT.

The CDR3 DNA is TGTGCCAGCAGCCAAGGCGGAGCGGGAGTGGACGAGCAGTACTTC. It yields the protein CASSQGGAGVDEQYF. The rearrangement uses TRBV3-1 (or the pseudogene TRBV3-2) and TRBJ2-7; 8 nucleotides agree with TRBD2. The V and J ends lost 1 base and 5 bases, in that order; junction bases with no gene match: 7. CDR1 and CDR2 from the germline V gene are LGHDT and YNNKEL (reference sequence). The CDR3 extends over 15 amino acids.

This chain joins TRBV18 and TRBJ2-2, with TRBD1 as a possible D gene (6 bases). V shed 0 bases and J shed 3 bases, with 8 bases lying between them. Per germline, CDR1 KGHSH and CDR2 LQKENI. This CDR3 comprises 15 residues. This CDR3 reads CASSPPAGDTGELFF. For the CDR3, the DNA is TGTGCCAGCTCACCACCTGCAGGGGACACCGGGGAGCTGTTTTTT.

The chain uses TRBV7-3 and TRBJ1-1, with D perhaps TRBD1 (5 bases). Trimming shortened V by 0 bases and J by 4 bases, and 9 bases separated the two germline ends. There are 14 residues in the CDR3. The germline V gene has CDR1 SGHTA and CDR2 FQGTGA. This chain's CDR3 is CASSLTYRGTEAFF. The CDR3 bases are TGTGCCAGCAGCTTAACGTATAGGGGCACTGAAGCTTTCTTT.

The chain links TRBV19 to TRBJ2-2; D not resolved. CDR1 is LNHDA and CDR2 is SQIVND in the germline V gene (reference sequence). V was trimmed by 7 bases and J by 1 base, leaving 10 bases between them. CDR3 length: 14 amino acids. The CDR3 nucleotides are TGTGCCAGTAAAAAGGAAAAGAACACCGGGGAGCTGTTTTTT. This sequence encodes CASKKEKNTGELFF.

The gene calls are TRBV19 and TRBJ1-5; 7 bases line up with TRBD1. The CDR3 extends over 18 amino acids. The V gene's germline CDR1 is LNHDA and CDR2 SQIVND (reference sequence). Trimming cost V 2 bases and J 1 base; bases outside gene matches: 11. The CDR3 sequence is CASSITGQQGMSNQPQHF. CDR3 DNA: TGTGCCAGTAGTATAACGGGACAGCAGGGGATGAGCAATCAGCCCCAGCATTTT.